This T cell receptor (beta chain) was identified during a study of blood T cells in healthy people across ages. At the level of the study: The template switching approach captured approximately one barcoded beta molecule for every two T cells.

The authors ran a second PCR of about 6 to 11 cycles using a sample-barcoded 5' primer and a J-beta primer mix. In TCRdb, the 5' RACE reads were re-called with MiXCR into one record per CDR3 protein. The profile shows some 1.4 million distinct CDR3 sequences, roughly 45% of them singletons. This CDR3 contains 15 residues. Germline CDR1 SGHTA, CDR2 FQGNSA. The V and J ends lost 5 bases and 2 bases respectively, with 16 bases between them. Sequenced material: blood. The clonotype originates from a woman aged 18-29 years in good health. The rearrangement joins TRBV7-2 to TRBJ2-7, with D tentatively TRBD2 (6 bases). This CDR3 reads CASSPGWDSPYEQYF. CDR3 in DNA: TGTGCCAGCAGCCCCGGGTGGGACTCTCCCTACGAGCAGTACTTC. Full variable domain (outside the CDR3, taken from reference TRBV7-2 and TRBJ2-7): GAGVSQSPSNKVTEKGKDVELRCDPISGHTALYWYRQSLGQGLEFLIYFQGNSAPDKSGLPSDRFSAERTGGSVSTLTIQRTQQEDSAVYLCASSPGWDSPYEQYFGPGTRLTVT.